These 17 T cell receptor beta chains came from one sample sequenced in a study of shared T cell receptors in the human thymus. The protocol was immunoSEQ multiplex PCR, while the TCRdb copy is restricted to in-frame clones and leaves out a portion. The sample shows more than 550,000 clones, around 87% of them seen only once. This sample also appeared in a second study, on human thymus T cells.

The sequenced material came from thymocytes. Every receptor here comes from a boy under two years old with a congenital heart defect.

The CDR3 sequence is CASSYRDRATAFF. As DNA, the CDR3 is TGTGCCAGCAGTTACCGGGACAGGGCGACAGCTTTCTTT. V and J are TRBV25-1 and TRBJ1-1; TRBD1 matches at 9 bases. Trimming at V came to 5 bases and at J to 10 bases, leaving 8 bases not matched to a gene. The CDR3 is 13 residues long. In germline, CDR1 is MGHDK, CDR2 SYGVNS.

The chain links TRBV9 to TRBJ2-7; possibly TRBD1 for D (6 bases). Trimming shortened V by 0 bases and J by 2 bases, and 9 bases separated the two germline ends. The CDR3 runs 14 residues. Germline V gene lookup returns CDR1 SGDLS and CDR2 YYNGEE. In nucleotides, the CDR3 is TGTGCCAGCAGCGTAGGGGGACAACCCTACGAGCAGTACTTC. Amino acid sequence: CASSVGGQPYEQYF.

V gene TRBV9 combines with J gene TRBJ2-3, with a tentative D call TRBD2 (6 bases). This CDR3 region has 13 residues. The germline V and J ends were trimmed by 1 base and 6 bases, with 9 bases remaining between them. Per germline, CDR1 SGDLS and CDR2 YYNGEE. CDR3 region: CASSVQRADTQYF. The CDR3 coding sequence is TGTGCCAGCAGCGTACAGCGGGCTGATACGCAGTATTTT.

This clone has just a few counts. The chain couples TRBV7-2 to TRBJ2-7; D possibly corresponds to TRBD1 (5 bases). The V gene's germline CDR1 is SGHTA and CDR2 FQGNSA. V lost 2 bases and J 3 bases, leaving 17 bases between the germline ends. The CDR3 extends over 16 amino acids. CDR3 DNA sequence: TGTGCCAGCAGCTTAAGTAGGTCCAGACAGTTCTACGAGCAGTACTTC. Encoded protein: CASSLSRSRQFYEQYF.

This clone was seen a handful of times. The chain employs TRBV7-8 and TRBJ2-1; tentative D call: TRBD2 (7 bases). CDR1 is SGHVS, CDR2 FQNEAQ, per germline. This CDR3 has 16 amino acids. Trimming removed 6 bases at V and 7 bases at J, with 22 bases between. The CDR3: CASRSPNERDKNEQFF. CDR3 sequence (DNA): TGTGCCAGCAGATCTCCCAACGAGCGGGACAAGAATGAGCAGTTCTTC. Filled out from reference TRBV7-8 and TRBJ2-1, the complete variable domain reads GAGVSQSPRYKVAKRGQDVALRCDPISGHVSLFWYQQALGQGPEFLTYFQNEAQLDKSGLPSDRFFAERPEGSVSTLKIQRTQQEDSAVYLCASRSPNERDKNEQFFGPGTRLTVL.

This sequence joins TRBV30 and TRBJ1-2, with TRBD1 as a possible D gene (5 bases). The V and J ends lost 2 bases and 6 bases respectively, with 10 bases between them. Germline V CDR1 and CDR2: GTSNPN, SVGIG (reference sequence). This CDR3 has 12 residues. Here the CDR3 reads CAWSRRGDGYTF. Here the CDR3 DNA reads TGTGCCTGGAGTCGTCGGGGGGATGGCTACACCTTC.

This chain joins TRBV6-5 and TRBJ2-2; 7 nucleotides align to TRBD2. Per germline, CDR1 MNHEY and CDR2 SVGAGI. This CDR3 spans 13 amino acids. Trimming cost V 6 bases and J 9 bases; bases outside gene matches: 7. In DNA, the CDR3 is TGTGCCAGCAGCCTAGCGGAGGGGAGGGAGCTGTTTTTT. Translation: CASSLAEGRELFF.

This clone was observed a single time. This rearrangement joins TRBV15 to TRBJ2-7; tentatively, D is TRBD2 (6 bases). In germline, CDR1 is LNHNV, CDR2 YYDKDF (reference sequence). CDR3 size: 14 residues. V dropped 1 base and J dropped 4 bases, with 11 bases sitting between them. CDR3 protein: CATSRVPGRYEQYF. Here the CDR3 DNA reads TGTGCCACCAGCAGAGTGCCAGGGAGGTACGAGCAGTACTTC.

The chain recombines TRBV6-1 with TRBJ2-7, with 7 bases identical to TRBD1. V lost 3 bases, J lost 4 bases, and 15 bases stayed unmatched. Germline loops: CDR1 MNHNS, CDR2 SASEGT. This CDR3 spans 17 amino acids. In DNA form, the CDR3 reads TGTGCCAGCAGTGACCGCCGGACAGGCCCTCGGGCTTACGAGCAGTACTTC. This sequence encodes CASSDRRTGPRAYEQYF.

This sequence joins TRBV5-6 and TRBJ1-2, with D tentatively TRBD1 (6 bases). Germline values: CDR1 SGHDT, CDR2 YYEEEE. Trimming took 2 bases from V and 6 from J, leaving 11 bases between them. The CDR3 spans 13 residues. The CDR3 region has the DNA TGTGCCAGCAGCTTAGGACAGATCGATGGCTACACCTTC. Translating it yields CASSLGQIDGYTF.

The chain employs TRBV19 and TRBJ1-2; 7 bases are a match to TRBD1. V shed 5 bases and J 1 base; nucleotides not matched to a gene: 7. CDR1 LNHDA and CDR2 SQIVND come from the germline V gene (reference sequence). The CDR3 has 15 amino acids. The CDR3 loop reads CASSQTHRGNYGYTF. CDR3 DNA sequence: TGTGCCAGTAGTCAAACTCACAGGGGTAACTATGGCTACACCTTC.

The chain joins TRBV6-4 to TRBJ2-7; TRBD2 matches at 12 bases. J lost 5 bases, V lost 8 bases, and 4 bases had no gene match. The CDR3 is 13 amino acids. Per germline, CDR1 MRHNA and CDR2 SNTAGT. CDR3 in amino acids: CASPRLAGDEQYF. DNA of the CDR3: TGTGCCAGCCCGAGACTAGCGGGAGACGAGCAGTACTTC.

This sequence joins TRBV11-2 and TRBJ2-5; 12 bases agree with TRBD2. V dropped 5 bases and J dropped 4; count of bases not matched to a gene: 5. CDR1 SGHAT and CDR2 FQNNGV come from the germline V gene. This CDR3 comprises 15 residues. The CDR3 region is CASSPTSGGTETQYF. The CDR3 bases are TGTGCCAGCAGCCCCACTAGCGGGGGGACAGAGACCCAGTACTTC.

This chain uses TRBV5-4 with TRBJ2-3; D is ambiguous. Germline CDR1 and CDR2: SGHNT and YYREEE (reference sequence). The CDR3 totals 20 residues. V was shortened by 0 bases and J by 0 bases, with 23 bases between the two germline ends. This chain's CDR3 is CASSLGRRRMTPYSTDTQYF. The CDR3 DNA is TGTGCCAGCAGCTTGGGGCGACGGCGAATGACACCCTATAGCACAGATACGCAGTATTTT.

V is TRBV18 and J is TRBJ1-1; no definite D call. Trimming took 1 base from V and 6 from J, leaving 6 bases between them. The CDR3 loop spans 12 amino acids. Germline CDR1 reads KGHSH; CDR2 reads LQKENI. This CDR3 is CASSPRWPEAFF. The CDR3 nucleotides read TGTGCCAGCTCACCACGCTGGCCTGAAGCTTTCTTT.

This clone has only a few counts. The J gene is TRBJ1-4, the V gene TRBV7-8; 7 bases fit TRBD1. The ends lost 4 bases at V and 7 bases at J; junction bases unmatched: 12. The CDR3 loop spans 16 amino acids. Per the germline V gene, CDR1 is SGHVS and CDR2 is FQNEAQ. CDR3 sequence: CASSSERGQKGEKLFF. Written as DNA, the CDR3 is TGTGCCAGCAGCTCCGAAAGGGGGCAGAAAGGTGAAAAACTGTTTTTT.

The chain has TRBV30 and TRBJ2-3; TRBD2 might be the D (5 bases). V dropped 4 bases and J dropped 1 base, with 15 bases sitting between them. The germline gives CDR1 GTSNPN, CDR2 SVGIG (reference sequence). The CDR3 has 15 residues. Here the CDR3 DNA reads TGTGCCTGGACCCAATTACGGGGAGGCACAGATACGCAGTATTTT. This translates into CAWTQLRGGTDTQYF.